This TCR beta chain was captured in a study of blood T cell repertoires in COVID-19. Study as a whole: The origin of the acute and convalescent COVID-19 samples was the United States, Italy and Spain. PBMCs, B-cell-depleted T cells, or T cells provided the cDNA or gDNA that made up the material.

This CDR3 contains 15 residues. V lost 0 bases, J lost 3 bases, and 2 bases stayed unmatched. Looked up from germline, CDR1 is SGHKS and CDR2 is YYEKEE (reference sequence). Enrolled through a virtual design, the participants were between about 18 and 100 years of age and came from 24 US areas. Original handling: Reference gene primer amplification gave nucleated cell count estimates. The repertoire was sequenced with immunoSEQ multiplex PCR; TCRdb's copy has only in-frame clones and lacks some. V, J and clone size derive from that table, while D and trimming were established from the DNA sequence. The profile shows 260,000 or so clones, 70% to 90% of them singletons.

The sequencing sample was made of PBMCs or T cells enriched from blood (not recorded which). The TCR comes from a woman in her 40s with acute COVID-19. The chain is built from TRBV5-5 and TRBJ2-7, with 11 nucleotides matching TRBD1. DNA of the CDR3: TGTGCCAGCAGCTTGGTGGACAGGGGGCTCTACGAGCAGTACTTC. It yields the protein CASSLVDRGLYEQYF.